What follows is one T cell receptor (beta chain) and its context. Its antigen is not known. The same CDR3 also results from other DNA sequences found in this sample. Amplification used 60 Vbeta primers and 13 Jbeta primers. Sequencing used immunoSEQ multiplex PCR; TCRdb keeps in-frame clones, though not all of them. The top ten hold 1.4% of the sample, which has around 200,000 clones, 65% to 90% seen once. These data belong to a study of cytomegalovirus exposure and HLA in healthy donors. Study-wide results and limits: Researchers catalogued approximately 170 TCR beta chains as cytomegalovirus-associated. Among the most significant clusters, several appeared linked to common viral pathogens in a later analysis.

At sampling all donors were nominally healthy, likely with unrecorded immune exposures. The specimen was PBMCs. The sequence was collected from a girl under 18 in good health and CMV-seronegative.

The CDR3 spells CASSFAGGSYEQYF. The CDR3 nucleotides are TGCGCCAGCAGCTTCGCGGGTGGGAGCTACGAGCAGTACTTC. The chain links TRBV5-1 to TRBJ2-7, with TRBD2 as a possible D gene (5 bases). The V end lost 2 bases, the J end lost 3 bases, and 12 bases lay between the germline ends. The CDR3 length is 14 residues. Germline values: CDR1 SGHRS, CDR2 YFSETQ. Using reference TRBV5-1 and TRBJ2-7 for the parts outside the CDR3, the full variable domain is KAGVTQTPRYLIKTRGQQVTLSCSPISGHRSVSWYQQTPGQGLQFLFEYFSETQRNKGNFPGRFSGRQFSNSRSEMNVSTLELGDSALYLCASSFAGGSYEQYFGPGTRLTVT.